This TCR beta chain was sequenced for a study of cytomegalovirus exposure and HLA in healthy donors. Study-wide findings and caveats: Accurate prediction of most subjects' HLA-A and HLA-B alleles from TCR beta sequences was reported. A link between a missense DCLRE1C variant and TCR beta V- and J-gene trimming emerged from a later analysis. Another analysis was done later, and it associated approximately 15,000 TCR beta sequences with HLA alleles at 0.05 false discovery rate.

PCR was performed using 60 Vbeta and 13 Jbeta primers. Data came from immunoSEQ multiplex PCR; TCRdb stores just in-frame clones and leaves some out. The sample has 130,000 or so clones; approximately 80% are singletons. V dropped 2 bases and J dropped 4 bases, with 17 bases sitting between them. Germline V CDR1 and CDR2: KGHSH, LQKENI. The CDR3 is made up of 16 amino acids. This clone has just a few counts. Its antigen is still unknown. Among the donors, all were healthy bone marrow donors. This clonotype was obtained from a man between 35 and 55 years old in good health and CMV-seronegative. The chain links TRBV18 to TRBJ2-5, with D tentatively TRBD2 (6 bases). The sequenced material came from PBMCs. CDR3 DNA sequence: TGTGCCAGCTCACCAGTTTCTGCGGGAAGGGGAGAGACCCAGTACTTC. Translating it yields CASSPVSAGRGETQYF.